The next 8 T cell receptor beta chains were all read from a single sample in a study of PD-L1 blockade in urothelial cancer. The time point is: pretreatment peripheral blood. Produced via immunoSEQ multiplex PCR; TCRdb's table is partial and in-frame only. The sample carries 56,000 or so clones, approximately 85% recorded once. Material: PBMCs, obtained around atezolizumab (anti-PD-L1) treatment. The receptors originated from a man aged 65 to 79 with urothelial cancer.

The rearrangement uses TRBV6-5 and TRBJ1-2; 7 bases are a match to TRBD1. The CDR3 runs 12 residues. From germline, CDR1 is MNHEY and CDR2 SVGAGI. V dropped 6 bases and J dropped 8; count of bases not matched to a gene: 6. DNA for the CDR3: TGTGCCAGCAGAGGACAGGAGGGGGGCTACACCTTC. It translates to CASRGQEGGYTF.

This chain connects TRBV2 to TRBJ1-1, with D hard to call. Per the germline V gene, CDR1 is SNHLY and CDR2 is FYNNEI. CDR3 size: 13 residues. V was shortened by 4 bases and J by 1 base, with 7 bases between the two germline ends. The CDR3: CASSVRENTEAFF. The CDR3 nucleotides are TGTGCCAGCAGTGTCCGAGAGAACACTGAAGCTTTCTTT.

The rearrangement joins TRBV19 to TRBJ2-7, with D possibly TRBD1 on 6 matching bases. The V end lost 5 bases, the J end lost 5 bases, and 13 bases lay between the germline ends. The CDR3 extends over 13 amino acids. Germline V lookup: CDR1 LNHDA, CDR2 SQIVND (reference sequence). The CDR3 protein is CASSVRDTHEQYF. CDR3 nucleotide sequence: TGTGCCAGTAGTGTCCGGGACACCCACGAGCAGTACTTC. Complete variable domain (other parts from reference TRBV19 and TRBJ2-7): DGGITQSPKYLFRKEGQNVTLSCEQNLNHDAMYWYRQDPGQGLRLIYYSQIVNDFQKGDIAEGYSVSREKKESFPLTVTSAQKNPTAFYLCASSVRDTHEQYFGPGTRLTVT.

The sample holds one count of this clone. The V call is TRBV5-5, the J call TRBJ2-3, with TRBD1 matching over 9 bases. The CDR3 totals 13 residues. Germline V gene lookup returns CDR1 SGHKS and CDR2 YYEKEE (reference sequence). V was clipped by 4 bases and J by 13 bases; unmatched bases: 10. For the CDR3, the DNA is TGTGCCAGCAGCAAAGGGACAGGGTCTTATGAGTATTTT. Its translation is CASSKGTGSYEYF. The complete variable domain, with remaining parts taken from reference TRBV5-5 and TRBJ2-3, reads DAGVTQSPTHLIKTRGQQVTLRCSPISGHKSVSWYQQVLGQGPQFIFQYYEKEERGRGNFPDRFSARQFPNYSSELNVNALLLGDSALYLCASSKGTGSYEYFGPGTRLTVL.

This chain joins TRBV9 and TRBJ1-3; 9 bases are shared with TRBD1. The V gene's germline CDR1 is SGDLS and CDR2 YYNGEE. V was clipped by 0 bases and J by 3 bases; unmatched bases: 7. The CDR3 extends over 17 amino acids. The CDR3 is CASSVGVGTGNGNTIYF. As DNA, the CDR3 is TGTGCCAGCAGCGTAGGGGTCGGGACAGGGAATGGAAACACCATATATTTT. Drawing the rest from reference TRBV9 and TRBJ1-3, the complete variable domain is DSGVTQTPKHLITATGQRVTLRCSPRSGDLSVYWYQQSLDQGLQFLIQYYNGEERAKGNILERFSAQQFPDLHSELNLSSLELGDSALYFCASSVGVGTGNGNTIYFGEGSWLTVV.

This clone was observed once. The chain carries TRBV15 and TRBJ1-1; D is unclear. CDR3 length: 15 amino acids. Trimming removed 3 bases from V and 3 bases from J, with 14 bases in between. Germline loops: CDR1 LNHNV, CDR2 YYDKDF (reference sequence). CDR3 nucleotides: TGTGCCACCAGCAGGGGCGGGGAAGGTTACACTGAAGCTTTCTTT. Residues: CATSRGGEGYTEAFF.

The chain links TRBV4-1 to TRBJ1-1; the match to TRBD1 covers 8 bases. Germline trimming cut 1 base from V and 5 bases from J; bases unmatched to any gene: 12. The CDR3 loop spans 17 amino acids. Per the germline V gene, CDR1 is MGHRA and CDR2 is YSYEKL. CDR3 nucleotide sequence: TGCGCCAGCAGCCAAGGTTTTCCAGGGGGCGCCGGGACTGAAGCTTTCTTT. This encodes CASSQGFPGGAGTEAFF.

Here the CDR3 DNA reads TGTGCCAGTAGTATAGATGGCAGGGCCGGTCAGCCCCAGCATTTT. As protein: CASSIDGRAGQPQHF. The chain employs TRBV19 and TRBJ1-5; maybe TRBD1 (5 bases). There are 15 residues in the CDR3. The germline V gene has CDR1 LNHDA and CDR2 SQIVND (reference sequence). Trimming left V 0 bases short and J 6 bases short, with 12 bases between.